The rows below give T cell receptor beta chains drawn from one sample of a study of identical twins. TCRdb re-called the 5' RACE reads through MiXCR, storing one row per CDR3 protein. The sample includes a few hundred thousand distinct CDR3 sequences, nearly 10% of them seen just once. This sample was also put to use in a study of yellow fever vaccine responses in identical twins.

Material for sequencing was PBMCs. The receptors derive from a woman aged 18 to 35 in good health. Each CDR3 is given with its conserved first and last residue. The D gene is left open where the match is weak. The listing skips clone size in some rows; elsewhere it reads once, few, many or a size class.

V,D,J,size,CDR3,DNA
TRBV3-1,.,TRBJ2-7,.,CASSQESGGPSYEQYF,TGTGCCAGCAGCCAAGAGTCAGGGGGGCCCTCCTACGAGCAGTACTTC
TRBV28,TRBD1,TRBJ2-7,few,CASNKGAQQDEQYF,TGTGCCAGCAATAAGGGGGCCCAGCAGGACGAGCAGTACTTC
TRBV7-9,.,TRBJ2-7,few,CASSLRRTESSYEQYF,TGTGCCAGCAGCCTCCGTAGGACAGAGAGCTCCTACGAGCAGTACTTC
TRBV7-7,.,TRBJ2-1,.,CASSSPLGNEQFF,TGTGCTAGCAGCTCCCCGCTTGGCAATGAGCAGTTCTTC
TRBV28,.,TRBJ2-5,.,CASNRQGLQETQYF,TGTGCCAGCAATCGTCAAGGACTCCAAGAGACCCAGTACTTC
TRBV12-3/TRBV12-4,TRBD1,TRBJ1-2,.,CASNRGRGLGYTF,TGTGCCAGCAACAGGGGGCGCGGACTTGGCTACACCTTC
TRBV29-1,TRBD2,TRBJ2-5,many,CSVPSRGTSGSLLLWEETQYF,TGCAGCGTCCCCAGTCGGGGGACTAGCGGGAGTTTATTGCTTTGGGAAGAGACCCAGTACTTC
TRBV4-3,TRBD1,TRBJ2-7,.,CASSQMTGGVGEQYF,TGCGCCAGCAGCCAAATGACAGGGGGTGTTGGTGAGCAGTACTTC
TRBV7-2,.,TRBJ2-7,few,CASSRDSLSYEQYF,TGTGCCAGCAGTCGGGACTCCTTATCATACGAGCAGTACTTC
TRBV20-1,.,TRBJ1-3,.,CSARDHWGGSGNTIYF,TGCAGTGCTAGAGATCACTGGGGCGGCTCTGGAAACACCATATATTTT
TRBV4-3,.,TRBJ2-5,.,CASSQDIRGGREKTQYF,TGCGCCAGCAGCCAAGATATTCGAGGAGGCCGGGAAAAGACCCAGTACTTC
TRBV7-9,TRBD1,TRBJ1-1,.,CASSWDRPTDTEAFF,TGTGCCAGCAGCTGGGACAGGCCGACAGACACTGAAGCTTTCTTT
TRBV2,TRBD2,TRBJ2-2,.,CASRGGGRNTGELFF,TGTGCCAGCAGGGGCGGGGGGCGGAACACCGGGGAGCTGTTTTTT
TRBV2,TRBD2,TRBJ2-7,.,CASSETTSGGGYYEQYF,TGTGCCAGCAGTGAGACGACTAGCGGGGGGGGTTACTACGAGCAGTACTTC
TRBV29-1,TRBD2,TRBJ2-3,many,CSVRGLAGVSTDTQYF,TGCAGCGTGAGGGGACTAGCGGGAGTAAGCACAGATACGCAGTATTTT
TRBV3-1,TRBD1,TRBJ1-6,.,CASSQTGVTNSPLHF,TGTGCCAGCAGTCAAACAGGGGTCACTAATTCACCCCTCCACTTT
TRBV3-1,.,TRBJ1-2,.,CASSQAGTAYGYTF,TGTGCCAGCAGCCAAGCGGGGACGGCCTATGGCTACACCTTC
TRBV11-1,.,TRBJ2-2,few,CASSLGRDSLTGELFF,TGTGCCAGCAGCTTAGGCAGGGACTCCTTAACCGGGGAGCTGTTTTTT
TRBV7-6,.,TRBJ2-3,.,CASSLAPSSTDTQYF,TGTGCCAGCAGCTTAGCCCCTTCAAGCACAGATACGCAGTATTTT
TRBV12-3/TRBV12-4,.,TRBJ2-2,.,CASSPWDYPGELFF,TGTGCCAGCAGTCCGTGGGATTATCCCGGGGAGCTGTTTTTT
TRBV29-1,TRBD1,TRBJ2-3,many,CSVRLRQGAHTDTQYF,TGCAGCGTCCGATTACGCCAGGGGGCTCACACAGATACGCAGTATTTT
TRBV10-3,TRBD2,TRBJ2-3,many,CAISQTSGYADTQYF,TGTGCCATCAGCCAGACTAGCGGGTACGCAGATACGCAGTATTTT
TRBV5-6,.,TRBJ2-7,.,CAGGTINEQYF,TGTGCCGGGGGGACGATCAACGAGCAGTACTTC
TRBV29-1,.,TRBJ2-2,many,CSVGVRATGELFF,TGCAGCGTTGGGGTCAGAGCCACCGGGGAGCTGTTTTTT